This T cell receptor beta chain was sequenced in a study of blood T cell repertoires in COVID-19. Methods used by the authors: Nucleated cell number was recorded as an estimate derived from reference gene primer amplification. The method was immunoSEQ multiplex PCR; TCRdb's version includes in-frame clones alone and lacks a portion of them. The D gene and trimming were derived from the DNA, and the V and J assignments and clone size from that table. The data show around 160,000 clones, roughly nine tenths seen once. The origin of this receptor is a man in his sixties with acute or convalescent COVID-19. Material: peripheral blood.

This chain's CDR3 is CASSLMGGRGTGELFF. The CDR3 DNA reads as TGTGCCAGCAGCTTAATGGGAGGGCGGGGCACCGGGGAGCTGTTTTTT. V usage is TRBV5-4 and J usage is TRBJ2-2, with 7 bases that match TRBD2. Germline CDR1 is SGHNT and CDR2 is YYREEE (reference sequence). With V trimmed by 2 bases and J by 4 bases, 8 bases remained unmatched. This CDR3 is built from 16 residues.